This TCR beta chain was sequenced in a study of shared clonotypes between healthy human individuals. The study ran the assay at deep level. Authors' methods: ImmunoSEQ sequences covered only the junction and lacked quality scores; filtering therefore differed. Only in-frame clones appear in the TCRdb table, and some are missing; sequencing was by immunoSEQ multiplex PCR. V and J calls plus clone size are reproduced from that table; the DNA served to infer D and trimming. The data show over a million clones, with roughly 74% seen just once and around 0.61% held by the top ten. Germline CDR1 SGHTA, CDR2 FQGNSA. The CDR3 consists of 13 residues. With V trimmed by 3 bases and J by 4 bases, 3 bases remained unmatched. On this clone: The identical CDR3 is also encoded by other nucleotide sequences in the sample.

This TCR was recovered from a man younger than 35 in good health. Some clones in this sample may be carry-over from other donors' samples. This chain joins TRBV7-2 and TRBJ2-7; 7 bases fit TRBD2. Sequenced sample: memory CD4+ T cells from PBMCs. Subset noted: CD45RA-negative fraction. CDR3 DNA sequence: TGTGCCAGCAGCTTGCGGGAGACGTACGAGCAGTACTTC. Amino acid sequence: CASSLRETYEQYF. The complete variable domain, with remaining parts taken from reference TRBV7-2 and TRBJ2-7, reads GAGVSQSPSNKVTEKGKDVELRCDPISGHTALYWYRQSLGQGLEFLIYFQGNSAPDKSGLPSDRFSAERTGGSVSTLTIQRTQQEDSAVYLCASSLRETYEQYFGPGTRLTVT.